The clone carrying this T cell receptor (beta chain) was seen a handful of times. Its antigen remains unidentified. PCR involved 60 Vbeta and 13 Jbeta primers. Libraries were prepared by immunoSEQ multiplex PCR; TCRdb keeps only in-frame clonotypes and omits some of them. The data show about 100,000 clones, about 80% seen once. The sample belongs to a study of cytomegalovirus exposure and HLA in healthy donors. Study conclusions and caveats: TCR beta V- and J-gene trimming was later associated with a missense DCLRE1C variant.

The sequenced sample consisted of PBMCs. The TCR was taken from a female donor in good health and CMV-seropositive.

The DNA for the CDR3 is TGCGCCAGCAGCCAATTCCTAGCTAGCGGGGGCTCCTACAATGAGCAGTTCTTC. This codes for CASSQFLASGGSYNEQFF. The chain couples TRBV4-3 to TRBJ2-1, with 10 bases identical to TRBD2. V lost 2 bases, J lost 0 bases, and 7 bases stayed unmatched. CDR1 is LGHNA and CDR2 is YSLEER in the germline V gene. The CDR3 totals 18 residues.